The 28 T cell receptor beta chains in this list originate from one sample, sequenced in a study of blood T cell repertoires in COVID-19. Sequenced by immunoSEQ multiplex PCR; TCRdb stores in-frame clones only, minus some. In the table there are about 220,000 clones, 70% to 90% of which are singletons. The sequenced material came from peripheral blood. The receptors shown here come from a woman in her 30s who had recovered from COVID-19.

The CDR3 reads CSVVHVDSSYEQYF. In DNA, the CDR3 is TGCAGCGTCGTACATGTGGACAGTTCCTACGAGCAGTACTTC. The rearrangement joins TRBV29-1 to TRBJ2-7; tentative D call: TRBD1 (6 bases). CDR1 SQVTM and CDR2 ANQGSEA come from the germline V gene. The CDR3 length is 14 residues. Trimming stripped 6 bases from V and 1 base from J, with 16 bases between.

Written as DNA, the CDR3 is TGTGCCAGCAGAGAAGTGGGACTAGCGGGGTACTCCTACAATGAGCAGTTCTTC. This sequence encodes CASREVGLAGYSYNEQFF. The V gene is TRBV19, the J gene TRBJ2-1; 13 bases agree with TRBD2. Germline CDR1 is LNHDA and CDR2 is SQIVND (reference sequence). The CDR3 spans 18 residues. V lost 9 bases to trimming and J lost 0 bases; unmatched junction nucleotides: 11.

V gene TRBV15 combines with J gene TRBJ1-1; no definite D call. Per the germline V gene, CDR1 is LNHNV and CDR2 is YYDKDF (reference sequence). There are 16 residues in the CDR3. Trimming stripped 0 bases from V and 12 bases from J, with 23 bases between. CDR3 region: CATSRDSPGAGQDTFF. The CDR3 region has the DNA TGTGCCACCAGCAGAGATTCCCCGGGAGCTGGTCAGGATACTTTCTTT.

The rearrangement links TRBV5-4 to TRBJ2-3, with TRBD2 identical over 8 bases. Looked up from germline, CDR1 is SGHNT and CDR2 is YYREEE (reference sequence). J was trimmed by 6 bases and V by 9 bases; bases with no gene match: 9. The CDR3 is 13 residues long. The CDR3 region has the DNA TGTGCCACCCGATCGGGGGGGCCGGATACGCAGTATTTT. This gives the protein CATRSGGPDTQYF. The whole variable domain, filled in from reference TRBV5-4 and TRBJ2-3, reads ETGVTQSPTHLIKTRGQQVTLRCSSQSGHNTVSWYQQALGQGPQFIFQYYREEENGRGNFPPRFSGLQFPNYSSELNVNALELDDSALYLCATRSGGPDTQYFGPGTRLTVL.

The rearrangement joins TRBV27 to TRBJ2-7; the match to TRBD2 covers 12 bases. The V and J ends lost 3 bases and 2 bases, in that order; junction bases with no gene match: 5. This CDR3 region has 16 residues. The V gene's germline CDR1 is MNHEY and CDR2 SMNVEV (reference sequence). The CDR3 is CASSLLTSGGTYEQYF. The DNA of the CDR3 is TGTGCCAGCAGTTTGTTAACTAGCGGGGGGACCTACGAGCAGTACTTC.

This clone was recorded a few times. The rearrangement links TRBV30 to TRBJ2-7; TRBD1 might be the D (7 bases). The V end was cut by 2 bases, the J end by 6 bases, with 11 bases between. The CDR3 runs 12 residues. Germline values: CDR1 GTSNPN, CDR2 SVGIG (reference sequence). CDR3 residues: CAWSRQGGEQYF. The CDR3 nucleotides read TGTGCCTGGAGTAGACAGGGAGGCGAGCAGTACTTC.

The V call is TRBV6-6, the J call TRBJ1-2; TRBD1 might be the D (5 bases). The CDR3 totals 13 residues. The V gene lost 8 bases and the J gene lost 7 bases, with 17 bases spanning the gap. CDR1 is MNHNY and CDR2 is SVGAGI in the germline V gene (reference sequence). The DNA of the CDR3 is TGTGCCAGCGGTCTGGTCACAGGAACTGGCTACACCTTC. Encoded protein: CASGLVTGTGYTF.

The CDR3 here is CASSGPGNTPYNEQFF. DNA of the CDR3: TGTGCCAGCAGTGGCCCCGGGAATACTCCTTACAATGAGCAGTTCTTC. The chain combines TRBV27 with TRBJ2-1, with D possibly TRBD2 on 5 matching bases. In germline, CDR1 is MNHEY, CDR2 SMNVEV (reference sequence). With 5 bases removed from V and 4 bases from J, the gap between germline ends came to 18 bases. The CDR3 has 16 amino acids.

The rearrangement links TRBV5-1 to TRBJ2-1; 9 bases are a match to TRBD2. J lost 8 bases, V lost 3 bases, and 12 bases had no gene match. CDR1 and CDR2 (germline): SGHRS, YFSETQ. The CDR3 has 16 amino acids. The CDR3 nucleotides read TGCGCCAGCAGCTCGACTAGCGGAACTACGAGGGATGAGCAGTTCTTC. The encoded protein is CASSSTSGTTRDEQFF.

This clone has only one observation. This rearrangement joins TRBV5-1 to TRBJ2-7; the match to TRBD1 covers 10 bases. The junction had 2 bases not matched to a gene; V was cut back by 0 bases and J by 5 bases. CDR1 is SGHRS and CDR2 is YFSETQ in the germline V gene. The CDR3 runs 14 residues. CDR3 sequence: CASSLGDRGNEQYF. The CDR3, as DNA: TGCGCCAGCAGCTTGGGGGACAGGGGCAACGAGCAGTACTTC.

The chain couples TRBV19 to TRBJ1-3, with 11 bases fitting TRBD1. The length of the CDR3 is 18 residues. Trimming took 3 bases from V and 0 from J; bases not matched to a gene: 7. In germline, CDR1 is LNHDA, CDR2 SQIVND (reference sequence). CDR3 in amino acids: CASSIRTGGQSSGNTIYF. DNA of the CDR3: TGTGCCAGTAGTATCAGGACAGGGGGCCAGAGCTCTGGAAACACCATATATTTT. The whole variable domain, remainder taken from reference TRBV19 and TRBJ1-3, is DGGITQSPKYLFRKEGQNVTLSCEQNLNHDAMYWYRQDPGQGLRLIYYSQIVNDFQKGDIAEGYSVSREKKESFPLTVTSAQKNPTAFYLCASSIRTGGQSSGNTIYFGEGSWLTVV.

The V call is TRBV5-1, the J call TRBJ1-2; no clear D. With 4 bases removed from V and 2 bases from J, the gap between germline ends came to 15 bases. CDR1 SGHRS and CDR2 YFSETQ come from the germline V gene. This CDR3 region has 15 residues. CDR3 bases: TGCGCCAGCAGCCCATACTCGGGAGGGAACTATGGCTACACCTTC. Translating it yields CASSPYSGGNYGYTF.

This rearrangement joins TRBV29-1 to TRBJ1-1; unclear D gene. This CDR3 spans 14 amino acids. The V end lost 0 bases, the J end lost 2 bases, and 10 bases lay between the germline ends. Per germline, CDR1 SQVTM and CDR2 ANQGSEA. This chain's CDR3 is CSVEEAGSNTEAFF. Written as DNA, the CDR3 is TGCAGCGTTGAAGAAGCGGGGAGCAACACTGAAGCTTTCTTT.

V is TRBV5-1 and J is TRBJ2-7; 8 bases are a match to TRBD1. Per germline, CDR1 SGHRS and CDR2 YFSETQ. This CDR3 contains 13 residues. V shed 0 bases and J 10 bases; nucleotides not matched to a gene: 6. The CDR3 loop reads CASSLVGQGDQYF. The CDR3 DNA reads TGCGCCAGCAGCTTGGTCGGACAGGGTGACCAGTACTTC.

This clone was seen a single time. This chain links TRBV30 with TRBJ1-1; 8 bases fit TRBD1. CDR1 and CDR2 (germline): GTSNPN, SVGIG (reference sequence). J gave up 10 bases and V 2 bases, and 9 bases lay outside the gene matches. The CDR3 consists of 13 residues. Written as DNA, the CDR3 is TGTGCCTGGAGTCGGCAGGGGGCCGCCGGAGCTTTCTTT. The encoded protein is CAWSRQGAAGAFF.

J is TRBJ1-5 and V is TRBV19; no reliable D call. The CDR3 length is 15 residues. Trimming shortened V by 7 bases and J by 0 bases, and 13 bases separated the two germline ends. Germline V lookup: CDR1 LNHDA, CDR2 SQIVND (reference sequence). CDR3: CASTYSTLSNQPQHF. CDR3 nucleotides: TGTGCCAGTACCTATTCGACACTTAGCAATCAGCCCCAGCATTTT.

This clone was counted once. V is TRBV19 and J is TRBJ2-1; tentatively, D is TRBD1 (5 bases). This CDR3 spans 16 amino acids. In germline, CDR1 is LNHDA, CDR2 SQIVND (reference sequence). The V end was cut by 7 bases, the J end by 5 bases, with 21 bases between. The DNA of the CDR3 is TGTGCCAGTACTCGAGCCGCAGGGTTTATCAACAATGAGCAGTTCTTC. Translated, it gives CASTRAAGFINNEQFF.

A word on this clone: At the DNA level, this CDR3 is encoded by other sequences in the same sample as well. V is TRBV5-1 and J is TRBJ2-3, with 9 bases fitting TRBD2. The CDR3 is made up of 16 amino acids. J was trimmed by 0 bases and V by 0 bases; bases with no gene match: 2. Germline CDR1 and CDR2: SGHRS and YFSETQ. Here the CDR3 reads CASSLVAGGSTDTQYF. CDR3 in DNA: TGCGCCAGCAGCTTGGTTGCGGGGGGGAGCACAGATACGCAGTATTTT.

The genes are TRBV6-6 and TRBJ1-6; no clear D. This CDR3 is 15 amino acids long. V lost 2 bases to trimming and J lost 7 bases, with 12 bases between them. The germline CDR1 and CDR2 sequences are MNHNY and SVGAGI (reference sequence). The DNA for the CDR3 is TGTGCCAGCAGTTACAACGGGATGTCAAATTCACCCCTCCACTTT. Protein product: CASSYNGMSNSPLHF.

The chain employs TRBV10-3 and TRBJ2-1; TRBD1 might be the D (6 bases). V was cut by 10 bases and J by 4 bases, with 17 bases left in between. The CDR3 loop spans 14 amino acids. Per germline, CDR1 ENHRY and CDR2 SYGVKD. CDR3 coding DNA: TGTGCCACCTCACAGGGTTCGTCTTACAATGAGCAGTTCTTC. It codes for CATSQGSSYNEQFF.

This clone has a single count. The same CDR3 arises from other DNA sequences in this sample as well. The chain joins TRBV6-5 to TRBJ1-1; a possible D gene is TRBD1 (5 bases). This CDR3 is built from 14 residues. V was cut by 0 bases and J by 5 bases, with 10 bases left in between. From germline, CDR1 is MNHEY and CDR2 SVGAGI. CDR3 DNA sequence: TGTGCCAGCAGTTACTCGCAGGGAGGAACTGAAGCTTTCTTT. It translates to CASSYSQGGTEAFF.

The chain uses TRBV10-3 and TRBJ2-7, with 9 bases matching TRBD2. This CDR3 region has 14 residues. The germline CDR1 and CDR2 sequences are ENHRY and SYGVKD. V gave up 3 bases and J gave up 2 bases; unmatched junction bases: 2. CDR3 nucleotides: TGTGCCATCAGTGATTTAGCGGGGGCCTACGAGCAGTACTTC. Its protein is CAISDLAGAYEQYF.

The J gene is TRBJ2-1, the V gene TRBV5-4, with TRBD2 matching over 12 bases. From germline, CDR1 is SGHNT and CDR2 YYREEE (reference sequence). The CDR3 consists of 14 residues. Trimming took 3 bases from V and 9 from J; bases not matched to a gene: 4. The CDR3 nucleotides read TGTGCCAGCAGCTCACTAGCGGGGGGCCCTGAGCAGTTCTTC. This translates into CASSSLAGGPEQFF. Variable domain in full (rest from reference TRBV5-4 and TRBJ2-1): ETGVTQSPTHLIKTRGQQVTLRCSSQSGHNTVSWYQQALGQGPQFIFQYYREEENGRGNFPPRFSGLQFPNYSSELNVNALELDDSALYLCASSSLAGGPEQFFGPGTRLTVL.

The chain employs TRBV6-4 and TRBJ1-3; D possibly corresponds to TRBD1 (5 bases). The CDR3 has 15 residues. CDR1 MRHNA and CDR2 SNTAGT come from the germline V gene. Trimming took off 11 bases at V and 4 bases at J, with 21 bases between the two ends. CDR3 sequence reads: CAGSLGPAWGNTIYF. CDR3 DNA: TGTGCCGGATCTCTGGGGCCCGCTTGGGGAAACACCATATATTTT.

V usage is TRBV9 and J usage is TRBJ1-1; D remains unclear. The CDR3 is 12 residues long. CDR1 is SGDLS and CDR2 is YYNGEE in the germline V gene. Trimming took 5 bases from V and 13 from J, leaving 18 bases between them. The CDR3 DNA follows: TGTGCCAGCAGTATGTCCAGCGGTCGGGTTTTCTTT. It yields the protein CASSMSSGRVFF.

The count of this clone is one. V is TRBV19 and J is TRBJ2-3, with TRBD2 matching 11 bases. The V gene's germline CDR1 is LNHDA and CDR2 SQIVND (reference sequence). Trimming cost V 4 bases and J 6 bases; bases outside gene matches: 9. The CDR3 runs to 16 residues. CDR3 loop: CASSNLLAGAKDTQYF. As DNA, the CDR3 is TGTGCCAGTAGTAACTTACTAGCGGGGGCCAAGGATACGCAGTATTTT.

The chain has TRBV4-2 and TRBJ2-5, with a tentative D call TRBD1 (6 bases). CDR3 length equals 15 residues. Germline V gene sequence: CDR1 LGHNA, CDR2 YNFKEQ. V was shortened by 1 base and J by 5 bases, with 14 bases between the two germline ends. CDR3 amino acids: CASSQAGNTGETQYF. CDR3 bases: TGTGCCAGCAGCCAAGCCGGGAATACAGGGGAGACCCAGTACTTC.

The rearrangement joins TRBV4-3 to TRBJ1-5; D ambiguous. Germline V gives CDR1 LGHNA, CDR2 YSLEER. The CDR3 has 15 amino acids. Trimming removed 0 bases from V and 1 base from J, with 7 bases in between. The CDR3 DNA reads as TGCGCCAGCAGCCAAGACCAGTCGAGCAATCAGCCCCAGCATTTT. Protein sequence: CASSQDQSSNQPQHF.